This passage covers 20 T cell receptor beta chains from one sample sequenced in a study of blood T cell repertoires in COVID-19 (dated by TCRdb to the early 2020s). The library was prepared using the immunoSEQ multiplex PCR assay. The table was pulled from immuneACCESS by TCRdb, which kept in-frame rearrangements only. Such tables lose some clones; where checked, under half of the loss comes from unresolved V genes, and the rest has no known cause. This sample is represented by approximately 61,000 clones; 65% to 85% of them were singletons. The ten largest account for 20% to 25% of the sample. The material sequenced was peripheral blood. The receptors were sampled from an elderly man with active or convalescent COVID-19.

This chain uses TRBV6-1 with TRBJ1-4, with no clear D. CDR1 MNHNS and CDR2 SASEGT come from the germline V gene. The CDR3 is 15 residues long. Trimming took 2 bases from V and 1 from J, leaving 8 bases between them. The DNA for the CDR3 is TGTGCCAGCAGTGAAAATCCCCTAACTAATGAAAAACTGTTTTTT. This translates into CASSENPLTNEKLFF.

The chain is built from TRBV5-6 and TRBJ2-4; 12 bases line up with TRBD2. With 3 bases clipped from V and 6 bases from J, the junction kept 16 bases outside the gene matches. The length of the CDR3 is 19 residues. The germline gives CDR1 SGHDT, CDR2 YYEEEE. The chain's CDR3 is CASSWTPFLAGGVGNIQYF. CDR3 DNA sequence: TGTGCCAGCAGCTGGACCCCTTTTCTAGCGGGAGGGGTGGGAAACATTCAGTACTTC.

The V gene is TRBV7-9, the J gene TRBJ1-2; D gene uncertain. V gave up 2 bases and J gave up 2 bases, with 12 bases separating them. Germline V gives CDR1 SEHNR, CDR2 FQNEAQ (reference sequence). CDR3 length: 15 residues. CDR3 residues: CASSLRDISNYGYTF. Here the CDR3 DNA reads TGTGCCAGCAGCTTAAGAGACATTTCAAACTATGGCTACACCTTC.

The chain combines TRBV23-1 with TRBJ2-3; D is possibly TRBD2 (6 bases). TRBV23-1 is flagged as an ORF with uncertain function. This CDR3 region has 18 residues. V was pared by 6 bases and J by 1 base, with 23 bases between. In nucleotides, the CDR3 is TGCGCCAGCAGCCCACCGCGGGGCGGGGATTCTGGCACAGATACGCAGTATTTT. Translating it yields CASSPPRGGDSGTDTQYF.

This clone came up a few times. The V call is TRBV4-1, the J call TRBJ1-2; 7 bases align to TRBD1. Per the germline V gene, CDR1 is MGHRA and CDR2 is YSYEKL. V lost 1 base to trimming and J lost 7 bases; unmatched junction nucleotides: 9. This CDR3 contains 15 residues. This CDR3 is CASSQGEGAVTGYTF. The CDR3 nucleotides are TGCGCCAGCAGCCAAGGTGAGGGGGCTGTTACTGGCTACACCTTC.

The rearrangement links TRBV7-3 to TRBJ2-1; a possible D gene is TRBD1 (7 bases). CDR1 SGHTA and CDR2 FQGTGA come from the germline V gene. V lost 4 bases and J lost 9, with 16 bases in between. This CDR3 contains 14 residues. The CDR3 nucleotides are TGTGCCAGCAGCTCAGGGGGACTTGGGAGTGAGCAGTTCTTC. This codes for CASSSGGLGSEQFF.

The chain couples TRBV2 to TRBJ2-7, with TRBD2 identical over 7 bases. The ends lost 6 bases at V and 2 bases at J; junction bases unmatched: 7. The CDR3 sequence is 14 residues long. Germline-derived CDR1 and CDR2 are SNHLY and FYNNEI. The CDR3 spells CASRRLAGAYEQYF. In DNA, the CDR3 is TGTGCCAGCAGGCGACTAGCAGGAGCCTACGAGCAGTACTTC.

The chain recombines TRBV18 with TRBJ2-4, with D possibly matching TRBD1 (5 bases). V lost 2 bases to trimming and J lost 7 bases, with 12 bases between them. Germline V gene data show CDR1 as KGHSH and CDR2 as LQKENI. The CDR3 spans 14 residues. The CDR3 spells CASSPIQGENIQYF. The CDR3 nucleotides are TGTGCCAGCTCACCAATTCAGGGTGAGAACATTCAGTACTTC.

There are a few counts of this clone. V gene TRBV18 combines with J gene TRBJ1-5, with D perhaps TRBD1 (5 bases). Germline lookup yields CDR1 KGHSH and CDR2 LQKENI. CDR3 length: 17 amino acids. Trimming left V 3 bases short and J 6 bases short, with 21 bases between. CDR3 sequence (DNA): TGTGCCAGCTCACCTGAGGCGGGGGATCCGGAGACTCAGCCCCAGCATTTT. It codes for CASSPEAGDPETQPQHF.

The rearrangement links TRBV9 to TRBJ2-5, with 7 bases aligning to TRBD2. The CDR3 totals 13 residues. Germline loops: CDR1 SGDLS, CDR2 YYNGEE. Trimming cost V 0 bases and J 4 bases; bases outside gene matches: 0. CDR3 protein: CASSVGTRETQYF. DNA for the CDR3: TGTGCCAGCAGCGTAGGGACTAGAGAGACCCAGTACTTC.

The chain uses TRBV18 and TRBJ2-1; D possibly corresponds to TRBD1 (5 bases). Trimming removed 4 bases at V and 5 bases at J, with 12 bases between. CDR3 size: 14 residues. Germline lookup yields CDR1 KGHSH and CDR2 LQKENI. The CDR3 sequence is CASSLDRTNNEQFF. The DNA of the CDR3 is TGTGCCAGCTCACTCGACCGGACAAACAATGAGCAGTTCTTC.

The chain combines TRBV5-1 with TRBJ2-5; possibly TRBD2 for D (6 bases). The CDR3 is 16 residues long. V was trimmed by 2 bases and J by 9 bases, leaving 23 bases between them. Germline V gene sequence: CDR1 SGHRS, CDR2 YFSETQ. The CDR3 sequence is CASSFVSGPELMAQYF. The CDR3 DNA sequence: TGCGCCAGCAGCTTTGTAAGCGGGCCGGAATTAATGGCCCAGTACTTC.

The rearrangement uses TRBV19 and TRBJ1-5, with D uncertain. The germline V gene encodes CDR1 LNHDA and CDR2 SQIVND (reference sequence). The CDR3 has 14 residues. V lost 3 bases and J 2 bases, leaving 8 bases between the germline ends. The CDR3 reads CASSMEGRNQPQHF. In nucleotides, the CDR3 is TGTGCCAGTAGTATGGAGGGCCGCAATCAGCCCCAGCATTTT. Supplemented by reference TRBV19 and TRBJ1-5, the full variable domain reads DGGITQSPKYLFRKEGQNVTLSCEQNLNHDAMYWYRQDPGQGLRLIYYSQIVNDFQKGDIAEGYSVSREKKESFPLTVTSAQKNPTAFYLCASSMEGRNQPQHFGDGTRLSIL.

This chain links TRBV5-6 with TRBJ1-1; possibly TRBD1 for D (5 bases). Germline CDR1 is SGHDT and CDR2 is YYEEEE. V was clipped by 6 bases and J by 3 bases, with 12 bases between them. CDR3 size: 13 residues. The CDR3 is CASKQVRHTEAFF. CDR3 bases: TGTGCCAGCAAACAGGTGAGGCACACTGAAGCTTTCTTT.

This clone was detected a few times. The rearrangement links TRBV29-1 to TRBJ2-1, with D possibly TRBD2 on 6 matching bases. With 3 bases removed from V and 7 bases from J, the gap between germline ends came to 13 bases. The CDR3 covers 13 residues. CDR1 is SQVTM, CDR2 ANQGSEA, per germline. The CDR3 spells CSVEGGSVNEQFF. The CDR3 bases are TGCAGCGTTGAGGGGGGTTCAGTGAATGAGCAGTTCTTC.

The V gene is TRBV5-4, the J gene TRBJ2-7; tentative D call: TRBD1 (6 bases). There are 13 residues in the CDR3. Trimming took 6 bases from V and 1 from J, leaving 11 bases between them. Germline V gene sequence: CDR1 SGHNT, CDR2 YYREEE (reference sequence). The CDR3 region has the DNA TGTGCCAGCACCGCACAGGGATCCTACGAGCAGTACTTC. It codes for CASTAQGSYEQYF. Supplemented by reference TRBV5-4 and TRBJ2-7, the full variable domain reads ETGVTQSPTHLIKTRGQQVTLRCSSQSGHNTVSWYQQALGQGPQFIFQYYREEENGRGNFPPRFSGLQFPNYSSELNVNALELDDSALYLCASTAQGSYEQYFGPGTRLTVT.

The rearrangement links TRBV18 to TRBJ2-3, with 8 bases fitting TRBD1. The CDR3 consists of 14 residues. V lost 0 bases to trimming and J lost 7 bases; unmatched junction nucleotides: 3. Germline V gene lookup returns CDR1 KGHSH and CDR2 LQKENI. CDR3 DNA sequence: TGTGCCAGCTCACCACCGACAGGGGCACATACGCAGTATTTT. This encodes CASSPPTGAHTQYF. The full variable domain, with the rest looked up from reference TRBV18 and TRBJ2-3, is NAGVMQNPRHLVRRRGQEARLRCSPMKGHSHVYWYRQLPEEGLKFMVYLQKENIIDESGMPKERFSAEFPKEGPSILRIQQVVRGDSAAYFCASSPPTGAHTQYFGPGTRLTVL.

This clone was counted a few times. V and J are TRBV2 and TRBJ1-5; D is perhaps TRBD1 (5 bases). Germline assignment: CDR1 SNHLY and CDR2 FYNNEI. V gave up 6 bases and J gave up 7 bases, with 16 bases separating them. The CDR3 extends over 14 amino acids. The CDR3 region is CASRRLRVGQPQHF. CDR3 in DNA: TGTGCCAGCAGAAGACTCAGGGTCGGGCAGCCCCAGCATTTT.

The CDR3 sequence: CASSPRVEETQYF. In DNA, the CDR3 is TGTGCCAGCAGCCCCCGGGTCGAGGAGACCCAGTACTTC. The chain carries TRBV7-7 and TRBJ2-5; D call uncertain. The CDR3 is 13 residues long. The germline V gene encodes CDR1 SSHAT and CDR2 FNYEAQ (reference sequence). V was cut by 5 bases and J by 5 bases, with 12 bases left in between.

The genes are TRBV18 and TRBJ2-7, with a tentative D call TRBD1 (7 bases). Trimming removed 2 bases at V and 2 bases at J, with 13 bases between. Germline CDR1 reads KGHSH; CDR2 reads LQKENI. This CDR3 has 15 residues. CDR3: CASSPNQGGAYEQYF. The DNA for the CDR3 is TGTGCCAGCTCACCAAATCAGGGGGGAGCCTACGAGCAGTACTTC.